One sample yielded the 4 T cell receptor beta chains listed below, sequenced in a study of T cells after yellow fever vaccination. TCRdb reprocessed the 5' RACE reads with MiXCR, giving one entry per CDR3 protein. The data hold a few hundred thousand distinct CDR3 sequences, with about a sixth observed a single time. This sample comprised PBMCs, obtained 5 days after the first yellow fever vaccination. These receptors were taken from a man between 18 and 29 years old who received the YFV17D yellow fever vaccine.

This clonotype was counted a few times. This chain joins TRBV4-1 and TRBJ2-4; no definite D call. Trimming took 0 bases from V and 3 from J, leaving 15 bases between them. This CDR3 is 17 amino acids long. Germline assignment: CDR1 MGHRA and CDR2 YSYEKL. The CDR3 loop is CASSQDSRPKIKNIQYF. Written as DNA, the CDR3 is TGCGCCAGCAGCCAAGATTCTCGGCCGAAAATCAAAAACATTCAGTACTTC.

Only a few counts were recorded for this clonotype. The J gene is TRBJ1-2, the V gene TRBV7-2; tentative D call: TRBD1 (5 bases). There are 12 residues in the CDR3. The germline V and J ends were trimmed by 6 bases and 4 bases, with 9 bases remaining between them. Germline V lookup: CDR1 SGHTA, CDR2 FQGNSA. The chain's CDR3 is CASRGVGYGYTF. Here the CDR3 DNA reads TGTGCCAGCAGGGGGGTCGGCTATGGCTACACCTTC.

V gene TRBV5-4 combines with J gene TRBJ1-6; D gene uncertain. Germline CDR1 is SGHNT and CDR2 is YYREEE (reference sequence). With 0 bases removed from V and 13 bases from J, the gap between germline ends came to 11 bases. The CDR3 sequence is 13 residues long. For the CDR3, the DNA is TGTGCCAGCAGCTTGGCCCTTGACGGGCCCCTCCACTTT. It translates to CASSLALDGPLHF.

Comment on this clonotype: This may be a read error: a much more frequent sequence differs by one nucleotide. The chain carries TRBV29-1 and TRBJ2-7; 7 nucleotides line up with TRBD2. This CDR3 has 13 amino acids. The V gene's germline CDR1 is SQVTM and CDR2 ANQGSEA. The CDR3 nucleotides are TGCATCGTTGAAGTCAGCCGCGGGGGCGAGCAGTACTTC. Its protein is CIVEVSRGGEQYF.